This record covers a single TCR beta chain. Its antigen remains unknown. This entry belongs to a study of Tregs in tolerant kidney transplant recipients. Study-wide results and caveats: Nucleotide sequences could not be compared across some patients' samples due to primer changes.

The CDR3 totals 16 residues. Unmatched junction bases numbered 14, after V lost 9 bases and J lost 2 bases. Germline-derived CDR1 and CDR2 are SNHLY and FYNNEI. The nonmyeloablative bone marrow transplants came from related graft donors, with transient mixed chimerism. Unstimulated regulatory T cells (CD4+CD25+CD127-), CD4+CD25- non-regulatory cells, CD4 and CD8 cells were FACS-sorted from thawed PBMCs. Some clones are missing from TCRdb's copy, which holds only in-frame ones; the method was immunoSEQ multiplex PCR. The data hold about 50,000 clones, with roughly 90% observed a single time. This clonotype originated in a human patient who received a combined kidney and bone marrow transplant. Some T cells may be provided by the graft donor. The chain joins TRBV2 to TRBJ2-7; 9 nucleotides align to TRBD2. The sequencing here drew on CD8+ T cells from blood (PBMCs), taken 12 months after the transplant. The CDR3 DNA reads as TGTGCCAGGGCCCCCGTCGGAGCGGGGGGCGCCTACGAGCAGTACTTC. This codes for CARAPVGAGGAYEQYF.